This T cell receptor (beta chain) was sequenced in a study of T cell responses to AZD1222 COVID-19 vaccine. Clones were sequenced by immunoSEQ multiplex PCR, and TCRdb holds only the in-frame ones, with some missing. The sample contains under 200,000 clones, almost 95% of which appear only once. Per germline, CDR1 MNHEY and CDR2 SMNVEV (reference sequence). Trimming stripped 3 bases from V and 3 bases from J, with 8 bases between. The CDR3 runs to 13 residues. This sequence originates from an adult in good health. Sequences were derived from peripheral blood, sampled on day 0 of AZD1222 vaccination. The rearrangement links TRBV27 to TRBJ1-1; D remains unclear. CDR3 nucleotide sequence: TGTGCCAGCAGTTTGGCACGCTACACTGAAGCTTTCTTT. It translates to CASSLARYTEAFF.